This T cell receptor (beta chain) was captured by sequencing in a study of CD8 T cells in Susac syndrome. About the study: Patients with Susac syndrome had blood drawn and were at that point therapy-naive, on corticosteroids, or on intravenous immunoglobulin alone.

Reverse transcription of roughly 0.5 to 1 ug RNA was performed with random hexamers. The authors amplified TCR beta CDR3 across 54 Vbeta and 13 Jbeta using immunoSEQ multiplex PCR. TCRdb itself ran the immunoSEQ multiplex PCR reads through MiXCR, one entry per CDR3 protein. The profile covers 150,000 to 180,000 distinct CDR3 sequences, with about 95% appearing a single time and 0.16% taken by the ten largest. CDR3 length equals 13 residues. V lost 1 base, J lost 5 bases, and 11 bases lay in between. Germline-derived CDR1 and CDR2 are DFQATT and SNEGSKA (reference sequence). Sequencing of TCR beta covered CD8+ and CD4+ T cells obtained from blood.

Input material: CD4+ T cells from PBMCs. The chain couples TRBV20-1 to TRBJ2-5; D remains ambiguous. This clonotype was obtained from a human donor with Susac syndrome. The CDR3: CSARGTDGETQYF. The CDR3 DNA sequence: TGCAGTGCTAGAGGCACTGACGGGGAGACCCAGTACTTC.